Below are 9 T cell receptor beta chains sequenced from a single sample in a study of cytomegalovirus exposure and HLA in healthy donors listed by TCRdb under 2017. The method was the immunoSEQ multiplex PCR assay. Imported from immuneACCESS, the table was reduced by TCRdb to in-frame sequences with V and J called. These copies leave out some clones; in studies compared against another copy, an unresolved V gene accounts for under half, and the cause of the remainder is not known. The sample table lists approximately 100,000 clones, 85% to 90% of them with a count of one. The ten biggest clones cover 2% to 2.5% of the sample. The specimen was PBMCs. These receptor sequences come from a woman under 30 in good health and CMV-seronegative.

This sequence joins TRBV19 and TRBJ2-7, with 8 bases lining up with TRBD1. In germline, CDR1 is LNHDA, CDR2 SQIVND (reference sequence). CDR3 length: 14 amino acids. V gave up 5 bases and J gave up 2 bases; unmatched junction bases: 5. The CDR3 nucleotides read TGTGCCAGTAGTCCGACGACAGGGGCCTACGAGCAGTACTTC. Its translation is CASSPTTGAYEQYF.

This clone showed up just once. The CDR3 is CASSQEPGTGHYGYTF. For the CDR3, the DNA is TGCGCCAGCAGCCAAGAGCCCGGGACAGGCCACTATGGCTACACCTTC. This rearrangement joins TRBV4-3 to TRBJ1-2; TRBD1 matches 8 bases. The CDR3 spans 16 residues. In germline, CDR1 is LGHNA, CDR2 YSLEER. The junction had 6 bases not matched to a gene; V was cut back by 0 bases and J by 3 bases.

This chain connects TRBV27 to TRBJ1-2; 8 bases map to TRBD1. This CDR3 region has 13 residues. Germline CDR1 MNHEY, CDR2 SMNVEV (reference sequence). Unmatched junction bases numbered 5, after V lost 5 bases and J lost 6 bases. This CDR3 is CASSPPTGDGYTF. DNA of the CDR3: TGTGCCAGCAGTCCTCCGACAGGGGATGGCTACACCTTC.

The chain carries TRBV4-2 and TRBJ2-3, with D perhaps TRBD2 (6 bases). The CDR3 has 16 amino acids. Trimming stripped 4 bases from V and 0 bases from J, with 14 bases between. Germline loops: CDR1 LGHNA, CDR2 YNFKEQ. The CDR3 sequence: CASSLPGELSTDTQYF. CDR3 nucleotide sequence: TGTGCCAGCAGCCTCCCGGGGGAACTCAGCACAGATACGCAGTATTTT.

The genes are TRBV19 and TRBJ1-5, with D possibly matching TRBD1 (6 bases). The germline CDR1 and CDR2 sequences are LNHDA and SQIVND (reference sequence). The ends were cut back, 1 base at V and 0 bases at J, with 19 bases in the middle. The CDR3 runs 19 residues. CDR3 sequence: CASSIGAGQIYTSNQPQHF. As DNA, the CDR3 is TGTGCCAGTAGTATAGGAGCCGGACAGATCTACACTAGCAATCAGCCCCAGCATTTT.

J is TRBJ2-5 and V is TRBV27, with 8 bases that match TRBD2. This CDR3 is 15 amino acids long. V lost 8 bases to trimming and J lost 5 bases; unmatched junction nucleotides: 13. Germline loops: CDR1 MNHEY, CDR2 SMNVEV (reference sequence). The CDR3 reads CASRGTWGGGETQYF. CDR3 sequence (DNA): TGTGCCAGCCGGGGGACATGGGGCGGGGGGGAGACCCAGTACTTC.

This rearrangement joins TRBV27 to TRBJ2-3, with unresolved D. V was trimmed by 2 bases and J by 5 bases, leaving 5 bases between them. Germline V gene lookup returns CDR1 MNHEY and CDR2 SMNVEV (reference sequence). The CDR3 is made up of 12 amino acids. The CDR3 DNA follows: TGTGCCAGCAGTTTAATCGGAGATACGCAGTATTTT. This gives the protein CASSLIGDTQYF.

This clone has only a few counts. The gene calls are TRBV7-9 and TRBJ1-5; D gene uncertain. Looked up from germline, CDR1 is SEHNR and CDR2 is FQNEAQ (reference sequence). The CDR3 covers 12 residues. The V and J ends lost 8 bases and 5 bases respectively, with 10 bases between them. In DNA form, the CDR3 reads TGTGCCAGCGCACCTGAGGATCAGCCCCAGCATTTT. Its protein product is CASAPEDQPQHF.

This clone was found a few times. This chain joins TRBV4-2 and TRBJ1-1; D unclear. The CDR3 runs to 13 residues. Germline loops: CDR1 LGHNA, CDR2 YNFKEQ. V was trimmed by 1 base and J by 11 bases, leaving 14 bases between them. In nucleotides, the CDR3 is TGTGCCAGCAGCCAAGTCGGCAGCGGGGTGGCTTTCTTT. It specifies CASSQVGSGVAFF.